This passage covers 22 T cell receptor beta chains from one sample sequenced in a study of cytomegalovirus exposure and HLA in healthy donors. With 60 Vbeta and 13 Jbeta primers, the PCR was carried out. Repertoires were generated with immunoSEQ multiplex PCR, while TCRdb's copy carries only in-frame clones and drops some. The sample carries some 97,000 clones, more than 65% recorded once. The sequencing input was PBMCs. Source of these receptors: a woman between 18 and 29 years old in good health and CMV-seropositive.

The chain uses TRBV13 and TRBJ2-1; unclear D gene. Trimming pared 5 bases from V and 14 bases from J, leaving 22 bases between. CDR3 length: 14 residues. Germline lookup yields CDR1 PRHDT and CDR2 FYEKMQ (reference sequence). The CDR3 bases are TGTGCCAGCAGCCAACCTAAGAACTCGAGAGCCAAGTTCTTC. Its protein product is CASSQPKNSRAKFF.

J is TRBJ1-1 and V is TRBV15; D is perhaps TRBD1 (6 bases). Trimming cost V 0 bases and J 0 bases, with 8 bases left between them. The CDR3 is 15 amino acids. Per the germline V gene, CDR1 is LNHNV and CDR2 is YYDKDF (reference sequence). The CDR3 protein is CATSRETGMNTEAFF. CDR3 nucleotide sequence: TGTGCCACCAGCAGAGAAACAGGGATGAACACTGAAGCTTTCTTT.

CDR3 DNA: TGTGCCAGCAGCAGCGGGACCGCGACGCGAGAGACCCAGTACTTC. This codes for CASSSGTATRETQYF. This chain uses TRBV5-6 with TRBJ2-5, with TRBD2 matching 7 bases. Germline trimming cut 4 bases from V and 4 bases from J; bases unmatched to any gene: 10. Germline CDR1 and CDR2: SGHDT and YYEEEE. The CDR3 covers 15 residues.

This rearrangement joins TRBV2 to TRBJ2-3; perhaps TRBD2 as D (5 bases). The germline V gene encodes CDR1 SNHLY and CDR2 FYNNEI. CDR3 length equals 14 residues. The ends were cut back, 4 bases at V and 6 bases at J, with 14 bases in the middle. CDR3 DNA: TGTGCCAGCAGTGCTAGCCCTAGCAGCGATACGCAGTATTTT. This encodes CASSASPSSDTQYF.

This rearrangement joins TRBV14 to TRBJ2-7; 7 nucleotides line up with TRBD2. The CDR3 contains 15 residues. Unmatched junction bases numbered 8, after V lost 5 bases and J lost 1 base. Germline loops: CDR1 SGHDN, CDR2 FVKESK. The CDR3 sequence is CASSYTHGGSYEQYF. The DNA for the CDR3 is TGTGCCAGCAGCTACACTCACGGGGGGTCCTACGAGCAGTACTTC.

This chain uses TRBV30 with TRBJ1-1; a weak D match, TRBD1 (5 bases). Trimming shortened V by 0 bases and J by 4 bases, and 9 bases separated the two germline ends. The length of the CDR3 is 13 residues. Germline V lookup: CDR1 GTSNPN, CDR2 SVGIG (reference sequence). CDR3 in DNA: TGTGCCTGGAGTGTGTCCGGGGGCACTGAAGCTTTCTTT. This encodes CAWSVSGGTEAFF.

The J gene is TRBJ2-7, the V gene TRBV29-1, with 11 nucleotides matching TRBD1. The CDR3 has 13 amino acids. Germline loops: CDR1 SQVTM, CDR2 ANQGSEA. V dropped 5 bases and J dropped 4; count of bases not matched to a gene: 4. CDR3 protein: CSVRDRGVYEQYF. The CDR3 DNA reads TGCAGCGTTCGGGACAGGGGGGTTTACGAGCAGTACTTC.

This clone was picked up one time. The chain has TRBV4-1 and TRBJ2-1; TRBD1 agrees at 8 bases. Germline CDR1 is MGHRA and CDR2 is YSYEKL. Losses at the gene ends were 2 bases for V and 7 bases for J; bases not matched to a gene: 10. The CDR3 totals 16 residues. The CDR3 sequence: CASSQRTGQGANEQFF. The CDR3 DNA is TGCGCCAGCAGCCAACGCACGGGGCAGGGGGCGAATGAGCAGTTCTTC.

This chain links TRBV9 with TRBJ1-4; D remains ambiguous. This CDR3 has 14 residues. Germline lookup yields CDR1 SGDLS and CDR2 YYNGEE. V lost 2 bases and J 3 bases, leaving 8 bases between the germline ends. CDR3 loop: CASSVAGANEKLFF. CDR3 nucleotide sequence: TGTGCCAGCAGCGTGGCGGGAGCTAATGAAAAACTGTTTTTT.

DNA for the CDR3: TGTGCCAGTAGTAAACTCACGACACTAGCGGGAAATGAGCAGTTCTTC. This codes for CASSKLTTLAGNEQFF. The chain uses TRBV19 and TRBJ2-1; 10 nucleotides line up with TRBD2. The J segment lost 7 bases and the V segment lost 4 bases, leaving 10 bases of the junction unmatched. Germline values: CDR1 LNHDA, CDR2 SQIVND (reference sequence). The CDR3 has 16 amino acids.

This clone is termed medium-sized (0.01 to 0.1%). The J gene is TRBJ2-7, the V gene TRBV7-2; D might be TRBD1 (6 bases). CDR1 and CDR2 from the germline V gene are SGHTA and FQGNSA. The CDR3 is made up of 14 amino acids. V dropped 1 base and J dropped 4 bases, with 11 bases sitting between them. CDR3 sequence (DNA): TGTGCCAGCAGCTTAGGACAGGTCTATTACGAGCAGTACTTC. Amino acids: CASSLGQVYYEQYF.

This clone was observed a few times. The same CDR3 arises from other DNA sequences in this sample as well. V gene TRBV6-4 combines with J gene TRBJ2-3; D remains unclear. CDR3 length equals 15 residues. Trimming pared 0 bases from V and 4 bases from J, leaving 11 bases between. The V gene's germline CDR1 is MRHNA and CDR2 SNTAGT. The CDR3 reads CASSDSGSSADTQYF. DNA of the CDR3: TGTGCCAGCAGTGACTCTGGTAGCAGCGCAGATACGCAGTATTTT.

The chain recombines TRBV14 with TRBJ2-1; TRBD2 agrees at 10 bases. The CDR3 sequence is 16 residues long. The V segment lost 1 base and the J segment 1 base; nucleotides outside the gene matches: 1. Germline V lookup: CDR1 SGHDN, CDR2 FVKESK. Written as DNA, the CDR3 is TGTGCCAGCAGCCAAGGTAGCGGGAGGTCCTACAATGAGCAGTTCTTC. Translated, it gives CASSQGSGRSYNEQFF.

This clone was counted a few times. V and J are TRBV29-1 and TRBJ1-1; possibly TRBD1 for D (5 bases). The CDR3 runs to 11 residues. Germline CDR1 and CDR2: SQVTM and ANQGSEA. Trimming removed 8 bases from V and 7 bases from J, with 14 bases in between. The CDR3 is CSLSRDFEAFF. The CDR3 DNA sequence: TGCAGCCTTTCACGGGACTTTGAAGCTTTCTTT.

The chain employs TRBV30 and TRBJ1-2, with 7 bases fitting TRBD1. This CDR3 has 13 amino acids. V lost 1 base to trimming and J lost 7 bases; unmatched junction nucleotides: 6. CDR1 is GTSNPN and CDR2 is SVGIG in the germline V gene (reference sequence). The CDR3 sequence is CAWSEKGAGGYTF. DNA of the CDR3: TGTGCCTGGAGTGAAAAGGGGGCGGGTGGCTACACCTTC.

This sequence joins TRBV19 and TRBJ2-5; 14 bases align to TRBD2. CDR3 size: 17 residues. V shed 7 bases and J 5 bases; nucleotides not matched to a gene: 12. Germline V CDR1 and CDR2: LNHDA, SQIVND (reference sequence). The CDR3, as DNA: TGTGCCAGTACCCCTACCGGGACTAGCGGGAGTTGGGAGACCCAGTACTTC. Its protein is CASTPTGTSGSWETQYF.

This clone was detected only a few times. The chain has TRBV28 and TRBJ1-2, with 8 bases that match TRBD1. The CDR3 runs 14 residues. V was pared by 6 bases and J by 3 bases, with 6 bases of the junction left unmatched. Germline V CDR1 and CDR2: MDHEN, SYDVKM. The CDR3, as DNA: TGTGCCAGCAGACCGGGACAGGAGGACTATGGCTACACCTTC. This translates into CASRPGQEDYGYTF.

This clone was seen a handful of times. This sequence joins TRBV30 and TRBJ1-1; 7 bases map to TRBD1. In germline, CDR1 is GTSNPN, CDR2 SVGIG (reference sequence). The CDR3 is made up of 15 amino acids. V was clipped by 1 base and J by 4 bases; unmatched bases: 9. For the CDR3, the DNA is TGTGCCTGGAGTGGTCGACAGGGAAGGCGCACTGAAGCTTTCTTT. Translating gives CAWSGRQGRRTEAFF.

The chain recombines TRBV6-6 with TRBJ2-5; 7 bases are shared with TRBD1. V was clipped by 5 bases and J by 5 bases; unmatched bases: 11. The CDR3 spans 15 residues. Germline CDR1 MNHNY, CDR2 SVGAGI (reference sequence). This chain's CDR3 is CASSNPQGPQETQYF. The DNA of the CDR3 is TGTGCCAGCAGTAACCCACAGGGGCCGCAGGAGACCCAGTACTTC.

The CDR3 spells CASRSTDTQYF. CDR3 in DNA: TGTGCCAGCAGGTCGACAGATACGCAGTATTTT. V is TRBV7-2 and J is TRBJ2-3, with D unresolved. Trimming removed 6 bases at V and 3 bases at J, with 4 bases between. CDR1 is SGHTA and CDR2 is FQGNSA in the germline V gene. The CDR3 is 11 amino acids.

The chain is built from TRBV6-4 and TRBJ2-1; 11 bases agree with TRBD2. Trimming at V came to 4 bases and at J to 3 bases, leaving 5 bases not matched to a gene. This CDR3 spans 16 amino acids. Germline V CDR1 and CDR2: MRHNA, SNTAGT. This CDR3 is CASSVNSGRGYNEQFF. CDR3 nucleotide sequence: TGTGCCAGCAGTGTGAATAGCGGGAGGGGCTACAATGAGCAGTTCTTC.

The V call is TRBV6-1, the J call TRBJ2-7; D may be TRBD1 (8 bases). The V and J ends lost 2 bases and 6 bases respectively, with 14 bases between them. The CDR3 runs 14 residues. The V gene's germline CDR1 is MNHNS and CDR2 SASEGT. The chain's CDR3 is CASSERYRGGEQYF. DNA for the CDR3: TGTGCCAGCAGTGAAAGGTACAGGGGGGGCGAGCAGTACTTC.